This entry describes one TCR beta chain. Its antigen is unidentified. PCR employed 60 Vbeta and 13 Jbeta primers. Only in-frame clones appear in the TCRdb table, and some are missing; sequencing was by immunoSEQ multiplex PCR. The table includes about 150,000 clones, about three quarters detected once. V was cut by 2 bases and J by 0 bases, with 14 bases left in between. The CDR3 sequence is 16 residues long. The germline V gene encodes CDR1 MNHNS and CDR2 SASEGT. This specimen comes from a study of cytomegalovirus exposure and HLA in healthy donors. Study-level points and caveats: A missense variant in DCLRE1C was later tied to TCR beta V- and J-gene trimming. Altogether, some 160 TCR beta chains were recorded as cytomegalovirus-associated. Later work showed greater clonal expansion in HLA-associated TCR beta chains than in equally common others. Earlier analysis looked at TCR beta V segments, and most were productive about 90% or about 30% of the time.

Sequences were obtained from PBMCs. This clonotype was obtained from a male donor in good health and CMV-seronegative. The chain employs TRBV6-1 and TRBJ2-7; D might be TRBD2 (6 bases). For the CDR3, the DNA is TGTGCCAGCAGTGAACGCTGGGGGGATTTCTCCTACGAGCAGTACTTC. Encoded protein: CASSERWGDFSYEQYF.